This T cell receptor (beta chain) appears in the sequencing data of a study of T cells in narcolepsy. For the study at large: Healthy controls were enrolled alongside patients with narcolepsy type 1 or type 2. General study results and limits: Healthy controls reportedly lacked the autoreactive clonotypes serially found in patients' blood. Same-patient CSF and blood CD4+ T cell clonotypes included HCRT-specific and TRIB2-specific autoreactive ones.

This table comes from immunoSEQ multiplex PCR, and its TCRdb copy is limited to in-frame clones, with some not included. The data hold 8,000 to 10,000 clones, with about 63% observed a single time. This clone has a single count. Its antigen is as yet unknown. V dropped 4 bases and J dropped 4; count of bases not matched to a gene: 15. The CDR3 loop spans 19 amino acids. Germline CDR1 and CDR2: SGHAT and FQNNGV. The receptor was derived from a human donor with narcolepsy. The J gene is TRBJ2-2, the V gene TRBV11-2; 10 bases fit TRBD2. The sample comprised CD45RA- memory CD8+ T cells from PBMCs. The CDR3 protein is CASSYDRNSGGPGTGELFF. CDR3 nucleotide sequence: TGTGCCAGCAGCTACGATCGGAATAGCGGGGGGCCGGGCACCGGGGAGCTGTTTTTT.